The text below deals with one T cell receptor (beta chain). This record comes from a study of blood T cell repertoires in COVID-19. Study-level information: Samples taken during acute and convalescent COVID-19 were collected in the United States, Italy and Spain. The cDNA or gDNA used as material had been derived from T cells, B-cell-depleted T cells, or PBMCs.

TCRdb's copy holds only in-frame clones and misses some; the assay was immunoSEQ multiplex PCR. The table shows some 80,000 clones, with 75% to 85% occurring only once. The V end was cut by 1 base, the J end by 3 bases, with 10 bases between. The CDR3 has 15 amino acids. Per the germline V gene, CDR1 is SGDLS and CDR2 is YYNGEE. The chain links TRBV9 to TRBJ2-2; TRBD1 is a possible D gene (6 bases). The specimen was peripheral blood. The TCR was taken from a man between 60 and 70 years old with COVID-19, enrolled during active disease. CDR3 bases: TGTGCCAGCAGCGTAAGAGGGGGTTACACCGGGGAGCTGTTTTTT. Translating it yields CASSVRGGYTGELFF.